Reported below is one T cell receptor (beta chain). CDR3 length equals 17 residues. Germline V gene sequence: CDR1 SGHTA, CDR2 FQGTGA. V dropped 4 bases and J dropped 7 bases, with 22 bases sitting between them. Per the study methods: Estimated nucleated cell counts came from reference gene primer amplification. Assay: immunoSEQ multiplex PCR; the TCRdb copy retains only in-frame clones and omits some. V and J calls and clone size come straight from that table; D and trimming were deduced from the DNA. The sample holds roughly 320,000 clones; 65% to 90% are singletons and the top ten take 6% to 9%. These data originate in a study of blood T cell repertoires in COVID-19. Study summary: Donors in the United States, Italy and Spain gave samples during acute or convalescent COVID-19. T cells, B-cell-depleted T cells, or PBMCs provided the cDNA or gDNA that served as material.

The source material was peripheral blood. This sequence was found in a human donor in a cohort sampled during active COVID-19. This chain joins TRBV7-3 and TRBJ2-2; a weak D match, TRBD2 (6 bases). The CDR3 spells CASSSPQGNRRGGELFF. DNA for the CDR3: TGTGCCAGCAGCTCCCCCCAGGGAAATCGGCGGGGCGGGGAGCTGTTTTTT.